These T cell receptor beta chains were read from a single sample in a study of CD8 T cells in ankylosing spondylitis. TCRdb itself ran the 5' RACE reads through MiXCR, one entry per CDR3 protein. The repertoire has 670,000 or so distinct CDR3 sequences, 15% to 20% of them found once; the top ten carry 19%. The specimen was blood, either unsorted or a sorted T cell fraction (not recorded which). The source is a male donor with ankylosing spondylitis. The CDR3 runs from the conserved cysteine through the conserved F or W. The order of the fields is CDR3 length, D gene, clone size, V gene, J gene, CDR3 DNA, CDR3 protein. A D gene is named only where the DNA matches it firmly. The size field is filled for only some rows; it gives once, few, many or a size class.

15,TRBD2,few,TRBV13,TRBJ2-7,TGTGCCAGCAGTATAATAGCGGGAGAAACCTACGAGCAGTACTTC,CASSIIAGETYEQYF
15,-,-,TRBV6-1,TRBJ1-5,TGTGCCAGCAGCCCCGGACTAATTAGCAATCAGCCCCAGCATTTT,CASSPGLISNQPQHF
14,TRBD2,few,TRBV28,TRBJ2-5,TGTGCCAGCAGTTCGGGAGCGGGAGCAGAGACCCAGTACTTC,CASSSGAGAETQYF
20,TRBD1,many,TRBV11-1,TRBJ1-1,TGTGCCAGCAGCCCCCGTTCGTGGGGTATGGCAGGGGGTGAGAGCACTGAAGCTTTCTTT,CASSPRSWGMAGGESTEAFF
14,-,few,TRBV12-3/TRBV12-4,TRBJ1-6,TGTGCCAGCAGTTTAGCGCGGCAGAATTCACCCCTCCACTTT,CASSLARQNSPLHF
13,-,-,TRBV11-2,TRBJ2-7,TGTGCCAGCAGCCCCATGGACAGTTACGAGCAGTACTTC,CASSPMDSYEQYF
13,TRBD1,many,TRBV12-3/TRBV12-4,TRBJ1-5,TGTGCCAGTACAGGGGGGCACGGTCAGCCCCAGCATTTT,CASTGGHGQPQHF
13,-,few,TRBV7-9,TRBJ2-7,TGTGCCAGCAGCCCGAGGGGGGCCAGCGAGCAGTACTTC,CASSPRGASEQYF
13,-,few,TRBV24-1,TRBJ2-2,TGTGCCACCAGTGCGGCGAACACCGGGGAGCTGTTTTTT,CATSAANTGELFF
14,TRBD1,-,TRBV20-1,TRBJ2-7,TGCAGTGCTACCTCCGGGACAGGGAGCGACGAGCAGTACTTC,CSATSGTGSDEQYF
15,TRBD2,-,TRBV20-1,TRBJ2-7,TGCAGTGCTAGTGGGTCGATAGCGGGGGGCTACGAGCAGTACTTC,CSASGSIAGGYEQYF
13,TRBD1,-,TRBV20-1,TRBJ2-5,TGCAGTGCGGAACAGGGGAACCAAGAGACCCAGTACTTC,CSAEQGNQETQYF
14,-,few,TRBV9,TRBJ1-5,TGTGCCAGCAGCGTTGGGTTAGGGGCTCAGCCCCAGCATTTT,CASSVGLGAQPQHF
14,-,-,TRBV6-1,TRBJ2-2,TGTGCCAGCAGTGTGGGAGTTACCACCGGGGAGCTGTTTTTT,CASSVGVTTGELFF
12,-,few,TRBV4-2,TRBJ2-2,TGTGCCAGTATGTCGGGTACCGGGGAGCTGTTTTTT,CASMSGTGELFF
16,-,few,TRBV11-2,TRBJ1-1,TGTGCCAGCACCCCATGGGAGGGGGTGAGGAACACTGAAGCTTTCTTT,CASTPWEGVRNTEAFF
15,TRBD1,many,TRBV12-3/TRBV12-4,TRBJ1-2,TGTGCCAGCACCACGACAGGGAAAAAAGGCTATGGCTACACCTTC,CASTTTGKKGYGYTF
15,-,-,TRBV2,TRBJ2-5,TGTGCCAGCAGGGGGGAGCGGCTCCAGCAAGAGACCCAGTACTTC,CASRGERLQQETQYF
14,TRBD2,few,TRBV6-1,TRBJ2-3,TGTGCCAGCAGCCCCGGGGGGTTCACAGATACGCAGTATTTT,CASSPGGFTDTQYF
16,TRBD2,few,TRBV7-9,TRBJ2-1,TGTGCCAGCAGCACGGGACTAGCGGGGGGGGGTAATGAGCAGTTCTTC,CASSTGLAGGGNEQFF
18,TRBD2,-,TRBV3-1,TRBJ2-2,TGTGCCAGCAGCCAAGTAGCCCTAGCGGGCGCGAACACCGGGGAGCTGTTTTTT,CASSQVALAGANTGELFF
17,TRBD2,many,TRBV7-9,TRBJ2-5,TGTGCCAGCAGCTCCTACGTAGCGGGCGTACTTAAAGAGACCCAGTACTTC,CASSSYVAGVLKETQYF
15,-,few,TRBV21-1,TRBJ1-5,TGTGCCAGCAGCCCGCGCGGTAGGCCGGGGGAGCCCCAGCATTTT,CASSPRGRPGEPQHF
15,-,-,TRBV7-2,TRBJ2-1,TGTGCCAGCAGCCCCTCGCCAGGGGGGAACAATGAGCAGTTCTTC,CASSPSPGGNNEQFF
13,TRBD1,few,TRBV5-1,TRBJ2-1,TGCGCCAGCAGCTTAAATCAAGGGGACAGGGTGTTCTTC,CASSLNQGDRVFF
17,TRBD1,-,TRBV25-1,TRBJ2-6,TGTGCCAGCAGTGAATTCGGCGGACAGGGTGGGGCCAACGTCCTGACTTTC,CASSEFGGQGGANVLTF
12,-,-,TRBV11-2,TRBJ1-1,TGTGCCAGCAGCGTAAGATCCTCTGAAGCTTTCTTT,CASSVRSSEAFF
14,-,few,TRBV6-5,TRBJ2-2,TGTGCCAGCAGTTACGACTGGAACACCGGGGAGCTGTTTTTT,CASSYDWNTGELFF
15,TRBD2,once,TRBV28,TRBJ2-7,TGTGCCACCGGGTCGGCTAGCGGGTATCTCTACGAGCAGTACTTC,CATGSASGYLYEQYF
15,-,-,TRBV12-3/TRBV12-4,TRBJ2-1,TGTGCCAGCAGTTCGAATCCAAGCTCCTACAATGAGCAGTTCTTC,CASSSNPSSYNEQFF
16,-,-,TRBV27,TRBJ2-7,TGTGCCAGCAGTTTCTCGGGTAGGGGGATAGACTACGAGCAGTACTTC,CASSFSGRGIDYEQYF
15,TRBD1,few,TRBV20-1,TRBJ1-5,TGCAGTGCTAGAGTTCTACAGGGGGCGCGAAACCCCCAGCATTTT,CSARVLQGARNPQHF
12,-,-,TRBV6-2/TRBV6-3,TRBJ2-1,TGTGCCAGCGGCAGGGCCAACAATGAGCAGTTCTTC,CASGRANNEQFF
14,TRBD2,once,TRBV6-2/TRBV6-3,TRBJ2-1,TGTGCCAGCAGTTCGACACCCCCGGGGGGGGAGCAGTTCTTC,CASSSTPPGGEQFF
11,-,few,TRBV5-1,TRBJ2-3,TGCGCCAGCATGGGGACAGATACGCAGTATTTT,CASMGTDTQYF
15,TRBD1,-,TRBV7-3,TRBJ1-3,TGTGCCAGCAGCAAAGACAGGGGTTTAGAAAACACCATATATTTT,CASSKDRGLENTIYF
16,-,-,TRBV5-1,TRBJ2-3,TGCGCCAGCTTACAGGAGGGACAAACTAGCACAGATACGCAGTATTTT,CASLQEGQTSTDTQYF
17,-,few,TRBV7-6,TRBJ2-3,TGTGCCAGCAGCTTAGAGGCTAGCCTTAAGGGTACAGATACGCAGTATTTT,CASSLEASLKGTDTQYF
15,-,-,TRBV5-1,TRBJ1-2,TGCGCCAGCAGCTTGTTTGAGAGGACCGACTATGGCTACACCTTC,CASSLFERTDYGYTF
12,-,-,TRBV5-6,TRBJ2-1,TGTGCCAGCACCACCCGGTTTGGTGAGCAGTTCTTC,CASTTRFGEQFF
13,-,many,TRBV29-1,TRBJ2-7,TGCAGCGTTGAATCCCCGAACTCCTACGAGCAGTACTTC,CSVESPNSYEQYF
13,-,few,TRBV7-8,TRBJ1-1,TGTGCCAGCAGCTTAACGCAGGGCCCTGAAGCTTTCTTT,CASSLTQGPEAFF
15,-,few,TRBV20-1,TRBJ1-5,TGCAGTGCCCATCGGACCTCATCTCGGGATCAGCCCCAGCATTTT,CSAHRTSSRDQPQHF
12,-,-,TRBV21-1,TRBJ1-2,TGTGCCAGCAGCACACCCGACGGTGGCTACACCTTC,CASSTPDGGYTF
13,-,-,TRBV20-1,TRBJ2-5,TGCAGTGCTACGAGGGAGGTCCAAGAGACCCAGTACTTC,CSATREVQETQYF
15,-,-,TRBV20-1,TRBJ2-5,TGCAGTGCTTTAGTATTCGGCGGGTCCCAAGAGACCCAGTACTTC,CSALVFGGSQETQYF
11,-,few,TRBV29-1,TRBJ1-2,TGCAGCGTCCTGGGGGAGTATGGCTACACCTTC,CSVLGEYGYTF
12,-,many,TRBV12-3/TRBV12-4,TRBJ1-5,TGTGCCAGCAGTTTCCGCAATCAGCCCCAGCATTTT,CASSFRNQPQHF
15,-,-,TRBV28,TRBJ1-5,TGTGCCAGCAGTCCATATCCCGACAGCAATCAGCCCCAGCATTTT,CASSPYPDSNQPQHF
14,-,few,TRBV10-2,TRBJ2-3,TGCGCCAGCAGTGGGAGCGGAGGCACAGATACGCAGTATTTT,CASSGSGGTDTQYF
16,TRBD1,-,TRBV20-1,TRBJ2-7,TGCAGTGCTAGAGATGCAAGGGGACAGGGGACCTACGAGCAGTACTTC,CSARDARGQGTYEQYF
16,-,-,TRBV4-1,TRBJ2-1,TGCGCCAGCAGCCAAGAGGGGATCCAGGTTTACAAGGAGCAGTTCTTC,CASSQEGIQVYKEQFF
16,-,few,TRBV12-3/TRBV12-4,TRBJ2-7,TGTGCCAGCAGTTTACGCGGCAGGGCTGCATCCTACGAGCAGTACTTC,CASSLRGRAASYEQYF
16,TRBD2,many,TRBV7-8,TRBJ2-1,TGTGCCAGCAGCTTAGTCGGGCGGGGGGGGTACAATGAGCAGTTCTTC,CASSLVGRGGYNEQFF
13,-,few,TRBV20-1,TRBJ2-5,TGCAGTGCCCTAGGGGGTGTTTTCGAGACCCAGTACTTC,CSALGGVFETQYF
14,-,-,TRBV2,TRBJ2-1,TGTGCCAGCAGTGAAAGGCAGGGGTACAATGAGCAGTTCTTC,CASSERQGYNEQFF
15,TRBD2,-,TRBV19,TRBJ2-7,TGTGCCAGTAGTATAACTTCAGCGGGAGAGATCGAGCAGTACTTC,CASSITSAGEIEQYF
14,TRBD1,-,TRBV5-1,TRBJ1-1,TGCGCCAGCAGCTTGGCCGACAGGGCCCGTGAAGCTTTCTTT,CASSLADRAREAFF
14,-,many,TRBV6-4,TRBJ2-1,TGTGCCAGCAGTGAGGACAGCTCCTACAATGAGCAGTTCTTC,CASSEDSSYNEQFF
16,TRBD2,-,TRBV5-1,TRBJ2-2,TGCGCCAGCAGCTTCTCTAGCGGGCGGAACACCGGGGAGCTGTTTTTT,CASSFSSGRNTGELFF